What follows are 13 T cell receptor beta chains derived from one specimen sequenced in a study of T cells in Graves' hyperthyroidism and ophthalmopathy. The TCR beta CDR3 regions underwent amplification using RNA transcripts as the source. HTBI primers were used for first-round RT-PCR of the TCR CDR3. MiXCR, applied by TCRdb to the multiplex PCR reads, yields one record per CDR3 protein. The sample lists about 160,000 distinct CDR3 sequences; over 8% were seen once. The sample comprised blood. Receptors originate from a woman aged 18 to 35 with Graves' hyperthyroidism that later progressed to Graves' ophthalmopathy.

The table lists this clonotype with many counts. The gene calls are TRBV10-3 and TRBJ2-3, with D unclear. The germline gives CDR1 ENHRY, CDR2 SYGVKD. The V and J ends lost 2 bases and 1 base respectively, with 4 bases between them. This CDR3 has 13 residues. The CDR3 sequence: CAISEAGTDTQYF. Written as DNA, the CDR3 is TGTGCCATCAGTGAGGCAGGCACAGATACGCAGTATTTT.

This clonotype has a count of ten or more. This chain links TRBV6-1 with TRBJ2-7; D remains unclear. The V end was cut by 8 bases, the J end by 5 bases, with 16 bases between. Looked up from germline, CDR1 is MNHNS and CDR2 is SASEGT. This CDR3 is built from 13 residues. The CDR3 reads CASQMGLSNEQYF. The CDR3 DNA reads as TGTGCCAGCCAGATGGGGTTGTCCAACGAGCAGTACTTC.

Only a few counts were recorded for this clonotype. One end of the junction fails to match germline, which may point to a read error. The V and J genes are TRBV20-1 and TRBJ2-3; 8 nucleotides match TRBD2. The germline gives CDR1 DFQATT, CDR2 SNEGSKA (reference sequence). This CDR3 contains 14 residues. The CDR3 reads CGAESGRSTDTQYF. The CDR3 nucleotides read TGCGGTGCTGAGAGCGGGAGAAGCACAGATACGCAGTATTTT.

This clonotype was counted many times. CDR3 residues: CAISAGGPNPGETQYF. The CDR3 bases are TGTGCCATCAGTGCGGGAGGGCCGAATCCCGGGGAGACCCAGTACTTC. The J gene is TRBJ2-5, the V gene TRBV10-3; 8 nucleotides align to TRBD2. CDR3 length: 16 amino acids. Germline assignment: CDR1 ENHRY and CDR2 SYGVKD. With 4 bases clipped from V and 5 bases from J, the junction kept 12 bases outside the gene matches.

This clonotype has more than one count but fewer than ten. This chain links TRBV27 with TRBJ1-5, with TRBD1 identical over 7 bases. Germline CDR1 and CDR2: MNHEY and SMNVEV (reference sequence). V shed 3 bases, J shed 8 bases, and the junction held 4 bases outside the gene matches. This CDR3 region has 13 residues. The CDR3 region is CASSLSGGKPQHF. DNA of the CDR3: TGTGCCAGCAGTTTGTCAGGGGGGAAGCCCCAGCATTTT.

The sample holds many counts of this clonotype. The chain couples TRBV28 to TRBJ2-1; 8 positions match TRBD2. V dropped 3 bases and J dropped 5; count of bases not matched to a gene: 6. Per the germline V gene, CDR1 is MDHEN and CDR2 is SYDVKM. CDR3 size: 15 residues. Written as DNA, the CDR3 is TGTGCCAGCAGTTTGTTGCTAGCGGGTCACAATGAGCAGTTCTTC. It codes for CASSLLLAGHNEQFF.

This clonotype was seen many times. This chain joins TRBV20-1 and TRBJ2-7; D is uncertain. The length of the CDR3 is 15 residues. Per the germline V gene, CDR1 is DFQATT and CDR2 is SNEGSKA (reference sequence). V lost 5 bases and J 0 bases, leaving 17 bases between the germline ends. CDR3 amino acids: CSAYDLKRSSYEQYF. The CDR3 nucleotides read TGCAGTGCTTACGACCTGAAAAGGAGCTCCTACGAGCAGTACTTC.

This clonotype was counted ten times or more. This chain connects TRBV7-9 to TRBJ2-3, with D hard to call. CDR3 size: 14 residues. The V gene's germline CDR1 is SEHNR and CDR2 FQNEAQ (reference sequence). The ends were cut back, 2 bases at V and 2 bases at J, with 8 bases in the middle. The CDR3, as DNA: TGTGCCAGCAGCTTATCCATTTCCACAGATACGCAGTATTTT. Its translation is CASSLSISTDTQYF.

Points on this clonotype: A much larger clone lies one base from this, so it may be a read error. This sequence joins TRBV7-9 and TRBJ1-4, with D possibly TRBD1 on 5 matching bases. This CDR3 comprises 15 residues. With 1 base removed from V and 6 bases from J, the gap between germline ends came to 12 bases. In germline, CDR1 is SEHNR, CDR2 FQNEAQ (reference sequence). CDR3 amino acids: CASSLGSWTYEKLFF. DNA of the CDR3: TGTGCCAGCAGCTTAGGTAGCTGGACATATGAAAAACTGTTTTTT.

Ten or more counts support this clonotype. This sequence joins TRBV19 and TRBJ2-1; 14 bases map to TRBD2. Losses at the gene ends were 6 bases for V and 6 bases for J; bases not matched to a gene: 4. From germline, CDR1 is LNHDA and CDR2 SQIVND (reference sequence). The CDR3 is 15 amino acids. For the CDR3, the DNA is TGTGCCAGTAGCTCCGGGACTAGCGGGAGCAATGAGCAGTTCTTC. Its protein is CASSSGTSGSNEQFF.

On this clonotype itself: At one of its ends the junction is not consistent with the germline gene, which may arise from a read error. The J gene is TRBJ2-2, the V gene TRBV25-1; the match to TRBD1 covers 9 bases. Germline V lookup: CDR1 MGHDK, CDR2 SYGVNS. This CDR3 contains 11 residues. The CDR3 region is CASSANRGLAF. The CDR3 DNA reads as TGTGCCAGCAGTGCTAACAGGGGGCTGGCTTTT.

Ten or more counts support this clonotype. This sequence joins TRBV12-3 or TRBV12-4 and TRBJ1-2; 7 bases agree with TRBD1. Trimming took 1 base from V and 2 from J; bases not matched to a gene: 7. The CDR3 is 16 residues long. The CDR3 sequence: CASSLESGTANYGYTF. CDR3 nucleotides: TGTGCCAGCAGTTTAGAATCTGGGACAGCGAACTATGGCTACACCTTC.

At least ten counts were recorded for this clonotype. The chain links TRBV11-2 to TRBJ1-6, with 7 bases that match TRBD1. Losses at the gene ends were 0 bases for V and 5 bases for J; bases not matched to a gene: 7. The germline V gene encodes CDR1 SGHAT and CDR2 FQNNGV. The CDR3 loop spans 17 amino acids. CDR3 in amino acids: CASSLDRWDSDNSPLHF. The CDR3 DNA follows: TGTGCCAGCAGCTTAGATCGGTGGGACAGCGATAATTCACCCCTCCACTTT.